The rows below give T cell receptor beta chains drawn from one sample of a study of CD8+ T cells in alopecia areata. Some clones are missing from TCRdb's copy, which holds only in-frame ones; the method was immunoSEQ multiplex PCR. The sample has fewer than 350,000 clones; roughly 50% are singletons. The sample consisted of CD4+ T cells sorted from blood, taken at week 24, from a patient treated with tofacitinib. These receptors were obtained from a human donor with alopecia areata. The CDR3 runs from the conserved cysteine through the conserved F or W. Fields, in order: V gene, J gene, CDR3 protein.

v_gene: TRBV30
j_gene: TRBJ2-5
CDR3aa: CAWRRLVVTAAQYF

v_gene: TRBV7-9
j_gene: TRBJ1-6
CDR3aa: CASSRDLGRQGVRSPLHF

v_gene: TRBV29-1
j_gene: TRBJ2-5
CDR3aa: CSVSGQSETQYF

v_gene: TRBV20-1
j_gene: TRBJ1-2
CDR3aa: CSQTGHYGYTF

v_gene: TRBV25-1
j_gene: TRBJ2-5
CDR3aa: CASSDQRGGGETQYF

v_gene: TRBV6-6
j_gene: TRBJ2-7
CDR3aa: CASSHTGTGVDEQYF

v_gene: TRBV29-1
j_gene: TRBJ2-5
CDR3aa: CSVEMGRETQYF

v_gene: TRBV27
j_gene: TRBJ2-4
CDR3aa: CASSLAGGKNIQYF

v_gene: TRBV5-1
j_gene: .
CDR3aa: CASSKTGASYEQYF

v_gene: TRBV19
j_gene: TRBJ1-2
CDR3aa: CASSIQPGYGYTF

v_gene: TRBV7-2
j_gene: TRBJ2-5
CDR3aa: CASSPMTGLETQYF

v_gene: TRBV7-7
j_gene: TRBJ2-5
CDR3aa: CASSSDKFTQYF

v_gene: TRBV4-1
j_gene: TRBJ1-4
CDR3aa: CASSQGYRVFNEKLFF

v_gene: TRBV30
j_gene: TRBJ1-6
CDR3aa: CARGSNNSPLHF

v_gene: TRBV29-1
j_gene: TRBJ2-7
CDR3aa: CSATPGQPLYEQYF

v_gene: TRBV11-2
j_gene: TRBJ1-3
CDR3aa: CASSYSRVRDTIYF

v_gene: TRBV29-1
j_gene: TRBJ2-1
CDR3aa: CSVPPGSALYNEQFF

v_gene: TRBV4-2
j_gene: TRBJ2-1
CDR3aa: CASSHGLAGVNEQFF

v_gene: TRBV10-3
j_gene: TRBJ1-1
CDR3aa: CAIGYRENTEAFF

v_gene: TRBV2
j_gene: TRBJ1-1
CDR3aa: CASRADRNTEAFF

v_gene: TRBV15
j_gene: TRBJ2-5
CDR3aa: CATSRKGETQYF

v_gene: TRBV7-2
j_gene: TRBJ2-1
CDR3aa: CASSLGRRPPTTRNEQFF

v_gene: TRBV5-6
j_gene: TRBJ1-2
CDR3aa: CASSFTANYGYTF

v_gene: TRBV5-4
j_gene: TRBJ2-7
CDR3aa: CASSPPGQGSSYEQYF

v_gene: TRBV29-1
j_gene: TRBJ2-5
CDR3aa: CSVVLRRAQETQYF

v_gene: TRBV13
j_gene: TRBJ2-7
CDR3aa: CASSPGDQIYEQYF

v_gene: TRBV29-1
j_gene: TRBJ2-5
CDR3aa: CSVDRYETQYF

v_gene: TRBV6-6
j_gene: TRBJ2-7
CDR3aa: CASKNSPYEQYF

v_gene: TRBV7-2
j_gene: TRBJ1-1
CDR3aa: CASIQSGGLNTEAFF

v_gene: TRBV29-1
j_gene: TRBJ1-1
CDR3aa: CSVVRRATEAFF

v_gene: TRBV4-2
j_gene: TRBJ1-1
CDR3aa: CASSQDFGGDTEAFF

v_gene: TRBV28
j_gene: TRBJ2-5
CDR3aa: CASSSTGQGLGETQYF

v_gene: TRBV7-2
j_gene: TRBJ1-2
CDR3aa: CASSVDNRGGYTF

v_gene: TRBV7-2
j_gene: TRBJ2-7
CDR3aa: CASSLLGSEQYF

v_gene: TRBV29-1
j_gene: TRBJ1-4
CDR3aa: CSVKGRSNEKLFF

v_gene: TRBV15
j_gene: TRBJ2-7
CDR3aa: CATSRDLRPTYEQYF

v_gene: TRBV29-1
j_gene: TRBJ1-1
CDR3aa: CSAPEVEAFF

v_gene: TRBV7-2
j_gene: TRBJ1-2
CDR3aa: CASSLAGTGGRYGYTF

v_gene: TRBV5-1
j_gene: TRBJ2-1
CDR3aa: CASSLLGEGYNEQFF

v_gene: TRBV29-1
j_gene: TRBJ1-5
CDR3aa: CSVAGGGGNQPQHF

v_gene: TRBV10-3
j_gene: TRBJ2-7
CDR3aa: CATYSGESLDEQYF

v_gene: TRBV4-3
j_gene: TRBJ2-3
CDR3aa: CASSQDAGGSTDTQYF

v_gene: TRBV28
j_gene: TRBJ1-2
CDR3aa: CASSRGGRRYGYTF

v_gene: TRBV30
j_gene: TRBJ2-3
CDR3aa: CALGALTDTQYF

v_gene: TRBV30
j_gene: TRBJ1-1
CDR3aa: CAWSVIGQPNTEAFF

v_gene: TRBV29-1
j_gene: TRBJ1-1
CDR3aa: CSVEGRGGRDTEAFF

v_gene: TRBV18
j_gene: TRBJ1-2
CDR3aa: CASSGQNYGYTF

v_gene: TRBV5-1
j_gene: TRBJ2-1
CDR3aa: CASSFPGRNYNEQFF

v_gene: TRBV7-9
j_gene: TRBJ2-3
CDR3aa: CASSLSGISTDTQYF

v_gene: TRBV7-2
j_gene: TRBJ1-2
CDR3aa: CASPGQSNYGYTF

v_gene: TRBV25-1
j_gene: TRBJ2-2
CDR3aa: CASSDLRGQGTGELFF

v_gene: TRBV28
j_gene: TRBJ2-7
CDR3aa: CASSTTGKQYF